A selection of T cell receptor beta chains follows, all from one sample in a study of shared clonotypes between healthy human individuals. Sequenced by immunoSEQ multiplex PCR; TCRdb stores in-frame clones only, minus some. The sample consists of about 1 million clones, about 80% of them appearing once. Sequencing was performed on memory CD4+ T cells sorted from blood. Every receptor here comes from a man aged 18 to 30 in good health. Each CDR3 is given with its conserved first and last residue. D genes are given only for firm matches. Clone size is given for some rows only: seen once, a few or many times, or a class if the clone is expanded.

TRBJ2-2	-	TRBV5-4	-	TGTGCCAGCAGTTCGGGTATGGTTGTGAACACCGGGGAGCTGTTTTTT	CASSSGMVVNTGELFF
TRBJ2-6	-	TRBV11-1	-	TGTGCCAGCAGCTTATACGGGTCTGGGGCCAACGTCCTGACTTTC	CASSLYGSGANVLTF
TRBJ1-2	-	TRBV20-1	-	TGCAGTGCTACCCGCTTCGATGGCTACACCTTC	CSATRFDGYTF
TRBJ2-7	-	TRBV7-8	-	TGTGCCAGCAGCGCCGGGGGCTCCTACGAGCAGTACTTC	CASSAGGSYEQYF
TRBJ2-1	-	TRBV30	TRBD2	TGTGCCTGGCAAAGGACTAGCGGTGAGCAGTTCTTC	CAWQRTSGEQFF
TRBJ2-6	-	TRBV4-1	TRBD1	TGCGCCAGCAGCCAGGGGACAGGGGGCGCTGGGGCCAACGTCCTGACTTTC	CASSQGTGGAGANVLTF
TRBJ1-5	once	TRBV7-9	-	TGTGCCAGCAGCCCTGATCAGAAGGGACAGCCCCAGCATTTT	CASSPDQKGQPQHF
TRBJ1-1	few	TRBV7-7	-	TGTGCTAGCAGCTTAGACCGGAACACTGAAGCTTTCTTT	CASSLDRNTEAFF
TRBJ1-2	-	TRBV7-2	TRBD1	TGTGCCAGCAGCTTAGGGGACAGGCTGACTTTCGGCGGCTACACCTTC	CASSLGDRLTFGGYTF
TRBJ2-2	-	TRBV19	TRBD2	TGTGCCACCGCTCCGGGGGGGTTGACCGGGGAGCTGTTTTTT	CATAPGGLTGELFF
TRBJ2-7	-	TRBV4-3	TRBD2	TGCGCCAGCAGCCCAGGCGGAGCGGGAGTCCCCTACGAGCAGTACTTC	CASSPGGAGVPYEQYF
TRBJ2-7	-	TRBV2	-	TGTGCCAGCAGTGAGTCTAGTCCCACCTCCTACGAGCAGTACTTC	CASSESSPTSYEQYF
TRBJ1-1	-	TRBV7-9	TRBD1	TGTGCCAGCAGCACCTCAGGGGGCTTGGGAAACACTGAAGCTTTCTTT	CASSTSGGLGNTEAFF
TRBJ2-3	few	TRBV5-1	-	TGCGCCAGCAGTCCAGGGATCGGCAGCACAGATACGCAGTATTTT	CASSPGIGSTDTQYF
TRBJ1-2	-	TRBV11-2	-	TGTGCCAGCAGCTTAGGCCTCCAGACAATAGACTATGGCTACACCTTC	CASSLGLQTIDYGYTF
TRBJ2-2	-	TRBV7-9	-	TGTGCCAGCAGCTGGGACCGGCCTTCCGCCGGGGAGCTGTTTTTT	CASSWDRPSAGELFF
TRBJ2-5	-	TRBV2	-	TGTGCCAGCAGTTGGCAAGAGACCCAGTACTTC	CASSWQETQYF
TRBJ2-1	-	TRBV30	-	TGTGCCTGGAGCTCAGGATACGCTGAGCAGTTCTTC	CAWSSGYAEQFF
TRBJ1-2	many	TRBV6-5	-	TGTGCCAGCAGCTCCGGGGGCTGGTATGGCTACACCTTC	CASSSGGWYGYTF
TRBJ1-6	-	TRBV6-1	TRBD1	TGTGCCAGCAGTGAGGTACAGGGACAGGCTTCACCCCTCCACTTT	CASSEVQGQASPLHF
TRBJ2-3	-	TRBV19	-	TGTGCCAGTAGTCCCTCCGGCACAGATACGCAGTATTTT	CASSPSGTDTQYF
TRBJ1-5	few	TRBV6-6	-	TGTGCCAGCAGTTACTCGAGGGGGGCTGGACAGCCCCAGCATTTT	CASSYSRGAGQPQHF
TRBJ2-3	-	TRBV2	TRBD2	TGTGCCAGCAGCTTTCGAGCGGGAGTAGGGACAGATACGCAGTATTTT	CASSFRAGVGTDTQYF
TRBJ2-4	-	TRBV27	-	TGTGCCAGCGGGGTGGCCAAAAACATTCAGTACTTC	CASGVAKNIQYF
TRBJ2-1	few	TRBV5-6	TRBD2	TGTGCCAGCAGCTTCGTCCTAGCGGGGGGGCAGTTCTTC	CASSFVLAGGQFF
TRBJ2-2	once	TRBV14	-	TGTGCCAGCAGCCAATCGGGCACCGGGGAGCTGTTTTTT	CASSQSGTGELFF
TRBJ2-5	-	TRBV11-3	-	TGTGCCAGCAGCCCGGGGACCAGCGCCCAAGAGACCCAGTACTTC	CASSPGTSAQETQYF